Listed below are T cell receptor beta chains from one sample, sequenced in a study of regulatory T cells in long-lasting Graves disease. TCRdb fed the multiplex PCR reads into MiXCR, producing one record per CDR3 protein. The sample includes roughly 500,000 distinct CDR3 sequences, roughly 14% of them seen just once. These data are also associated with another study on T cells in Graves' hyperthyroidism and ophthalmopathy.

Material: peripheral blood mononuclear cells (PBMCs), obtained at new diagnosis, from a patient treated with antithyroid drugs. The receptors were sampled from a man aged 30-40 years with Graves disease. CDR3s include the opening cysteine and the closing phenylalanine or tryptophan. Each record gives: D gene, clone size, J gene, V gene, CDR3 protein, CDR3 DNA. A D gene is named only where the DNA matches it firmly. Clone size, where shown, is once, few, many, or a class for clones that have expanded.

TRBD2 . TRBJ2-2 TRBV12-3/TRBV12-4 CASRFWGLAAGVNAGELFF TGTGCCAGCCGGTTTTGGGGACTAGCGGCAGGGGTAAACGCCGGGGAGCTGTTTTTT
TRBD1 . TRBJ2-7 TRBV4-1 CASSQDASGTGTYEQYF TGCGCCAGCAGCCAAGATGCCTCCGGGACAGGGACCTACGAGCAGTACTTC
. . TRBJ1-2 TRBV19 CASRRSYGYTF TGTGCCAGCCGCAGGAGCTATGGCTACACCTTC
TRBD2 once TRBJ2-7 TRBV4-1 CASSQSSPSGYKQYF TGCGCCAGCAGCCAATCTAGTCCTAGCGGGTACAAGCAGTACTTC
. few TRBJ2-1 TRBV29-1 CSAKGGGSYNEQFF TGCAGCGCTAAAGGTGGCGGGTCGTACAATGAGCAGTTCTTC
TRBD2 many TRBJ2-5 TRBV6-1 CASSEGDLAGGETQYF TGTGCCAGCAGTGAAGGAGACTTAGCGGGAGGGGAGACCCAGTACTTC
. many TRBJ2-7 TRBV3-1 CASSPRPFGTFDYEQYF TGTGCCAGCAGCCCTAGACCTTTCGGGACATTTGACTACGAGCAGTACTTC
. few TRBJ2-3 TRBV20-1 CSAPGLADTQYF TGCAGTGCCCCGGGTTTGGCAGATACGCAGTATTTT
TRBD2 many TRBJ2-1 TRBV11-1 CASSLVASGTYNEQFF TGTGCCAGCAGCTTAGTAGCTAGCGGGACTTACAATGAGCAGTTCTTC
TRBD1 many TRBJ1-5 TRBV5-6 CASSLWAGGDQPQHF TGTGCCAGCAGCTTGTGGGCAGGGGGCGATCAGCCCCAGCATTTT
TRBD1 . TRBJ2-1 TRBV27 CASSLSTGLGDEQFF TGTGCCAGCAGTTTATCGACAGGGTTAGGGGATGAGCAGTTCTTC
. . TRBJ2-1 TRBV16 CASSQPFATFEQFF TGTGCCAGCAGCCAACCTTTCGCGACTTTCGAGCAGTTCTTC
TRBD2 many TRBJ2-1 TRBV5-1 CASSLLSGRATYNEQFF TGCGCCAGCAGCCTCCTAAGCGGGAGGGCCACCTACAATGAGCAGTTCTTC
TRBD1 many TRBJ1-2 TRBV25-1 CASSEWSGGHYGYTF TGTGCCAGCAGTGAATGGTCAGGGGGCCACTATGGCTACACCTTC
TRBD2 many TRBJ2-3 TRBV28 CASSPRGGARADTQYF TGTGCCAGCAGTCCCCGGGGGGGGGCGCGCGCAGATACGCAGTATTTT
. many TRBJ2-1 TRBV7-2 CASSLVVSTLDNEQFF TGTGCCAGCAGCTTAGTAGTCTCGACCCTGGACAATGAGCAGTTCTTC
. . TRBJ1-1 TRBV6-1 CASSTHEGLGTEAFF TGTGCCAGCAGTACCCATGAGGGGTTGGGGACTGAAGCTTTCTTT
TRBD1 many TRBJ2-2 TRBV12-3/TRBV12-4 CASRMTGATGELFF TGTGCCAGCAGAATGACAGGGGCCACCGGGGAGCTGTTTTTT
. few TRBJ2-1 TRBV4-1 CASSQVSAFGRGSYNEQFF TGCGCCAGCAGCCAAGTCTCGGCTTTTGGTCGGGGTTCCTACAATGAGCAGTTCTTC
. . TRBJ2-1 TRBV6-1 CASNGGQVNEQFF TGTGCCAGTAATGGGGGGCAGGTTAATGAGCAGTTCTTC
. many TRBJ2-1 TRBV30 CAWSVSTSYNEQFF TGTGCCTGGAGTGTATCCACGTCCTACAATGAGCAGTTCTTC
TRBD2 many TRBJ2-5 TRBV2 CASVKREGQFWETQYF TGTGCCAGCGTAAAGCGGGAGGGCCAGTTCTGGGAGACCCAGTACTTC
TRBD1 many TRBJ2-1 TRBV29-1 CSVPFRDRGYNEQFF TGCAGCGTCCCTTTTAGGGACAGGGGTTACAATGAGCAGTTCTTC
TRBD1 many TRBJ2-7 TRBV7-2 CASSLARDRGYQQYF TGTGCCAGCAGCTTAGCGCGGGACAGGGGATATCAGCAGTACTTC
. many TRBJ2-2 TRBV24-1 CATSDSGELFF TGTGCCACCAGTGATTCCGGGGAGCTGTTTTTT
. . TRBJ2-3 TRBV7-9 CASSLGGITQYF TGTGCCAGCAGCTTAGGAGGGATTACGCAGTATTTT
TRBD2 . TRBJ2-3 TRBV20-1 CSARQPNPLAGTRVQYF TGCAGTGCTAGACAACCCAACCCCCTAGCGGGGACAAGGGTGCAGTATTTT
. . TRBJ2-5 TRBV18 CASSPQIGGTETQYF TGTGCCAGCTCGCCTCAGATCGGGGGCACCGAGACCCAGTACTTC
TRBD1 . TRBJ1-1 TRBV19 CASRGQTGNTEAFF TGTGCCAGTAGGGGACAGACAGGGAACACTGAAGCTTTCTTT
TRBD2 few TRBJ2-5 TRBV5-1 CASSLGGTSGQETQYF TGCGCCAGCAGCTTGGGGGGGACTAGCGGACAGGAGACCCAGTACTTC
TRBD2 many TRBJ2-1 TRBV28 CASRTGTSGMSEQFF TGTGCCAGCAGAACAGGGACTAGCGGGATGAGTGAGCAGTTCTTC
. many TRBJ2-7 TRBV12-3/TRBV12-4 CASSFGGRGPYEQYF TGTGCCAGCAGTTTCGGGGGGCGTGGCCCCTACGAGCAGTACTTC
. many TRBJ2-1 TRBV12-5 CASGLVQGRLNEQFF TGTGCTAGTGGTTTGGTACAGGGCAGGCTTAATGAGCAGTTCTTC
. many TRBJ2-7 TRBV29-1 CSVGVNEQYF TGCAGCGTGGGGGTAAACGAGCAGTACTTC
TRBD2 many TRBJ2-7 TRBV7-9 CASGPLAGASYEQYF TGTGCCAGCGGCCCTCTAGCGGGAGCGTCGTACGAGCAGTACTTC
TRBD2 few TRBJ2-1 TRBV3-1 CASSQGGLAGDNGQFF TGTGCCAGCAGCCAAGGGGGTTTAGCGGGAGACAATGGGCAGTTCTTC
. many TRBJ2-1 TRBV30 CAWNRAYNEQFF TGTGCCTGGAATCGCGCGTACAATGAGCAGTTCTTC
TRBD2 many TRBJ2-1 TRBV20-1 CSARGPSGSLSEQFF TGCAGTGCTAGAGGGCCTAGCGGGAGCTTATCAGAGCAGTTCTTC
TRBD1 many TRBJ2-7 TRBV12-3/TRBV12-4 CASSSGGVRVYEQYF TGTGCCAGCAGTTCAGGGGGCGTTAGGGTGTACGAGCAGTACTTC
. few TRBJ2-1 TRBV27 CASSIGVYNEQFF TGTGCCAGCAGTATCGGGGTTTACAATGAGCAGTTCTTC
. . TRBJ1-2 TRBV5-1 CASTWNTFNYGYTF TGCGCCAGCACCTGGAACACTTTTAACTATGGCTACACCTTC
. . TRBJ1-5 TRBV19 CAVGVQPQHF TGTGCGGTAGGGGTCCAGCCCCAGCATTTT
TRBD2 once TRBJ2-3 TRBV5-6 CASNRLAVTDTQYF TGTGCCAGCAATCGACTAGCTGTAACAGATACGCAGTATTTT
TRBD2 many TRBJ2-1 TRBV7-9 CASSFGLAGSPNEQFF TGTGCCAGCAGCTTCGGACTAGCGGGGAGCCCCAATGAGCAGTTCTTC
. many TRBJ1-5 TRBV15 CATSTPARVHNQPQHF TGTGCCACCAGCACACCAGCCCGGGTCCACAATCAGCCCCAGCATTTT
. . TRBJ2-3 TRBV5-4 CASSLGGEGTDTQYF TGTGCCAGCAGCTTGGGGGGAGAGGGCACAGATACGCAGTATTTT
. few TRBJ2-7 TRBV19 CARKGPLSYEQYF TGTGCCAGAAAGGGCCCTCTCTCCTACGAGCAGTACTTC
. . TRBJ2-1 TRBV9 CASSRTEPYNEQFF TGTGCCAGCAGTAGGACAGAGCCCTACAATGAGCAGTTCTTC
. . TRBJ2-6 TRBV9 CASSVEGGTLSGANVLTF TGTGCCAGCAGCGTAGAGGGGGGGACCCTCTCTGGGGCCAACGTCCTGACTTTC
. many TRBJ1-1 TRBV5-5 CASMRGSDAEAFF TGTGCCAGCATGCGGGGGTCGGACGCTGAAGCTTTCTTT